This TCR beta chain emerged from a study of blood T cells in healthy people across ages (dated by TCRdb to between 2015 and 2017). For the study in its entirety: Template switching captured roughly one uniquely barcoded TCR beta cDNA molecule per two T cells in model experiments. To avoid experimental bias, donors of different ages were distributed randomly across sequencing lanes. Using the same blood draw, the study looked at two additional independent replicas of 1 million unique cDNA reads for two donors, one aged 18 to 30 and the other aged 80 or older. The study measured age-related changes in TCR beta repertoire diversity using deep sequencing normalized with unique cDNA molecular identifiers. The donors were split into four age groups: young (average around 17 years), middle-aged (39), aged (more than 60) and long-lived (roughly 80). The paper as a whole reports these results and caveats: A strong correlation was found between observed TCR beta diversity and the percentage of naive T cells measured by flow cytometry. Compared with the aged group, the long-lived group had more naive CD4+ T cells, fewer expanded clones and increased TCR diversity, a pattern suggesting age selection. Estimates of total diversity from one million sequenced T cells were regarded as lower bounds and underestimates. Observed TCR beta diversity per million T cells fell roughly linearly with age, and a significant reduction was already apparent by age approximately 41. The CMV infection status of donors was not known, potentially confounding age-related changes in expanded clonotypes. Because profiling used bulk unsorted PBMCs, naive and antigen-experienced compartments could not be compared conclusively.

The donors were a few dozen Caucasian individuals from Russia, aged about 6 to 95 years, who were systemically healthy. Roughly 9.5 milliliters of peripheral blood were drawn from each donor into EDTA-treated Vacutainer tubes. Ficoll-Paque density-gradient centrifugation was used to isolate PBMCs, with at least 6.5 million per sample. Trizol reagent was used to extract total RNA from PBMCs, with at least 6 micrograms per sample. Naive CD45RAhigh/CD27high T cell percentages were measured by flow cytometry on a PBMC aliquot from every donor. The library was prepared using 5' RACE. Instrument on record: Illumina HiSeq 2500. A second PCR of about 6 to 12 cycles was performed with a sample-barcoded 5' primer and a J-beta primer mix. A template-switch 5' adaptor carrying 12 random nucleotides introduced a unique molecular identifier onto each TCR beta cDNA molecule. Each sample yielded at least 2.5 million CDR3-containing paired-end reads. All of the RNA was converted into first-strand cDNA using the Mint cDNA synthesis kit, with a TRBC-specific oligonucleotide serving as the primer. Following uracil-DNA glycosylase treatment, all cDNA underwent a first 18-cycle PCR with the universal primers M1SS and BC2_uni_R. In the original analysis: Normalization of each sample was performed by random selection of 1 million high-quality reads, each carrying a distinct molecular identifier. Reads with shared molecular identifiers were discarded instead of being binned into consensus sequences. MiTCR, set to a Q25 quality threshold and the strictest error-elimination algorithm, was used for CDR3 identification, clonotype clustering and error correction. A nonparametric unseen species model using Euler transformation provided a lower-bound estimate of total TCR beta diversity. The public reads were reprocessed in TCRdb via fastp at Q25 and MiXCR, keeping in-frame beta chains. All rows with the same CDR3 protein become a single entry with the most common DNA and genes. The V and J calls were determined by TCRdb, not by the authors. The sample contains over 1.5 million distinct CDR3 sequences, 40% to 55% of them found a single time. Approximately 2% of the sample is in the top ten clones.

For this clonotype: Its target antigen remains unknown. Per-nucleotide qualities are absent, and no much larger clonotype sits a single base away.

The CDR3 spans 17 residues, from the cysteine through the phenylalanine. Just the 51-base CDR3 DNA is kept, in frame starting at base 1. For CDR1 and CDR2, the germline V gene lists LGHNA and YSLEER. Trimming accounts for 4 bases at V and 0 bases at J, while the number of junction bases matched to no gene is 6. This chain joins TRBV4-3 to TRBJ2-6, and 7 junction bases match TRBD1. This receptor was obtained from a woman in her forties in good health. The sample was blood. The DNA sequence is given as TGCGCCAGCAGCCTCCGGACAGGCCTCTCTGGGGCCAACGTCCTGACTTTC. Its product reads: CASSLRTGLSGANVLTF.